The source of this TCR beta chain is a study of blood T cell repertoires in COVID-19. Overall study context: Donors in the United States, Italy and Spain gave samples during acute or convalescent COVID-19.

Sequencing was performed with immunoSEQ multiplex PCR; in TCRdb, only in-frame clones are kept and a portion is missing. The repertoire holds approximately 280,000 clones, with about 81% as singletons. Seattle patients were enrolled while actively infected and followed longitudinally. The sample was peripheral blood. This sequence was found in a human donor with COVID-19, enrolled during active disease. The donor label of this sample is uncertain.

The CDR3 protein is CASSPRALAGYYEQYF. CDR3 sequence (DNA): TGTGCCAGCAGCCCTAGAGCACTAGCGGGCTACTACGAGCAGTACTTC. The chain employs TRBV9 and TRBJ2-7, with 9 bases that match TRBD2. The CDR3 is 16 residues long. Germline CDR1 SGDLS, CDR2 YYNGEE. Trimming took 4 bases from V and 3 from J; bases not matched to a gene: 11.